Presented here are 18 T cell receptor beta chains from one specimen sequenced in a study of cytomegalovirus exposure and HLA in healthy donors. The PCR employed 60 Vbeta primers together with 13 Jbeta primers. Method: immunoSEQ multiplex PCR; TCRdb's copy keeps in-frame clones and lacks some. The sample carries 100,000 to 150,000 clones, around three quarters recorded once. The sample consisted of PBMCs. The receptors were gathered from a female donor in good health and CMV-seronegative.

The CDR3 DNA is TGCGCCAGCAGCTTGAGTACAGCACAGAACACTGAAGCTTTCTTT. Translating it yields CASSLSTAQNTEAFF. The rearrangement links TRBV5-1 to TRBJ1-1, with D unclear. This CDR3 spans 15 amino acids. Germline V CDR1 and CDR2: SGHRS, YFSETQ. Trimming cost V 1 base and J 1 base, with 11 bases left between them.

V gene TRBV7-9 combines with J gene TRBJ2-3, with TRBD2 matching over 7 bases. Germline V gene data show CDR1 as SEHNR and CDR2 as FQNEAQ (reference sequence). There are 16 residues in the CDR3. V gave up 7 bases and J gave up 5 bases; unmatched junction bases: 15. CDR3 nucleotide sequence: TGTGCCAGCAACCCCGCGGTGGCGGGAGTCGGAGATACGCAGTATTTT. Protein: CASNPAVAGVGDTQYF.

V usage is TRBV18 and J usage is TRBJ1-1; TRBD1 matches at 7 bases. This CDR3 is 14 amino acids long. Trimming at V came to 1 base and at J to 6 bases, leaving 5 bases not matched to a gene. In germline, CDR1 is KGHSH, CDR2 LQKENI. CDR3 DNA: TGTGCCAGCTCACCACGTCGGGACAGCCCTGAAGCTTTCTTT. Encoded protein: CASSPRRDSPEAFF.

This clone was counted only a few times. The chain employs TRBV4-1 and TRBJ1-1; possible D gene TRBD1, 6 bases. V lost 5 bases and J 0 bases, leaving 13 bases between the germline ends. There are 15 residues in the CDR3. Germline assignment: CDR1 MGHRA and CDR2 YSYEKL. The CDR3 nucleotides read TGCGCCAGCAGCTTCTTAGGGGGGGTGAACACTGAAGCTTTCTTT. It translates to CASSFLGGVNTEAFF.

The chain joins TRBV27 to TRBJ2-2; 7 bases align to TRBD2. CDR3 length equals 14 residues. V was clipped by 8 bases and J by 0 bases; unmatched bases: 3. Germline V gene sequence: CDR1 MNHEY, CDR2 SMNVEV (reference sequence). For the CDR3, the DNA is TGTGCCAGCCAGCGGGGCCCGAACACCGGGGAGCTGTTTTTT. Its protein is CASQRGPNTGELFF.

J is TRBJ2-5 and V is TRBV5-6; D gene uncertain. Trimming shortened V by 5 bases and J by 2 bases, and 13 bases separated the two germline ends. This CDR3 contains 14 residues. Germline CDR1 SGHDT, CDR2 YYEEEE. The CDR3 spells CASRESPKQETQYF. The CDR3 DNA sequence: TGTGCCAGCAGGGAGTCCCCCAAGCAAGAGACCCAGTACTTC. Supplemented by reference TRBV5-6 and TRBJ2-5, the full variable domain reads DAGVTQSPTHLIKTRGQQVTLRCSPKSGHDTVSWYQQALGQGPQFIFQYYEEEERQRGNFPDRFSGHQFPNYSSELNVNALLLGDSALYLCASRESPKQETQYFGPGTRLLVL.

The V call is TRBV7-3, the J call TRBJ2-7, with a possible D match to TRBD2 (5 bases). Trimming removed 0 bases from V and 1 base from J, with 10 bases in between. The CDR3 sequence is 15 residues long. From germline, CDR1 is SGHTA and CDR2 FQGTGA. The CDR3 DNA is TGTGCCAGCAGCTTAACGGGTAGCGAGTCCTACGAGCAGTACTTC. Protein: CASSLTGSESYEQYF. The full variable domain, completed using reference TRBV7-3 and TRBJ2-7, is GAGVSQTPSNKVTEKGKYVELRCDPISGHTALYWYRQSLGQGPEFLIYFQGTGAADDSGLPNDRFFAVRPEGSVSTLKIQRTERGDSAVYLCASSLTGSESYEQYFGPGTRLTVT.

V gene TRBV5-1 combines with J gene TRBJ1-1, with 9 bases aligning to TRBD1. The V gene's germline CDR1 is SGHRS and CDR2 YFSETQ. The CDR3 extends over 16 amino acids. Trimming cost V 4 bases and J 4 bases; bases outside gene matches: 11. The CDR3 DNA reads TGCGCCAGCAGCCCATGGCGTGGGACAGGGAGCACTGAAGCTTTCTTT. This translates into CASSPWRGTGSTEAFF. The variable domain in full, with the rest retrieved from reference TRBV5-1 and TRBJ1-1, is KAGVTQTPRYLIKTRGQQVTLSCSPISGHRSVSWYQQTPGQGLQFLFEYFSETQRNKGNFPGRFSGRQFSNSRSEMNVSTLELGDSALYLCASSPWRGTGSTEAFFGQGTRLTVV.

The chain employs TRBV18 and TRBJ1-2, with D possibly TRBD1 on 5 matching bases. CDR3 size: 17 residues. Looked up from germline, CDR1 is KGHSH and CDR2 is LQKENI. V dropped 2 bases and J dropped 5 bases, with 21 bases sitting between them. The CDR3 nucleotides are TGTGCCAGCTCACCAGCGGGATGGCAGCCGGGGGGATATGGCTACACCTTC. Translated: CASSPAGWQPGGYGYTF.

V is TRBV7-2 and J is TRBJ1-1; D perhaps matches TRBD1 (6 bases). Deletions cut 1 base from V and 8 bases from J, with 11 bases between. The CDR3 spans 13 residues. CDR1 SGHTA and CDR2 FQGNSA come from the germline V gene. The CDR3 DNA reads TGTGCCAGCAGCTTAGATTTTCAGGGGGAAGCTTTCTTT. Protein product: CASSLDFQGEAFF.

This sequence joins TRBV27 and TRBJ2-3; 9 nucleotides agree with TRBD2. The ends lost 5 bases at V and 3 bases at J; junction bases unmatched: 6. This CDR3 is built from 15 residues. Looked up from germline, CDR1 is MNHEY and CDR2 is SMNVEV (reference sequence). CDR3 residues: CASSVAGVVTDTQYF. In nucleotides, the CDR3 is TGTGCCAGCAGTGTAGCGGGAGTTGTGACAGATACGCAGTATTTT.

The J gene is TRBJ2-3, the V gene TRBV6-1; TRBD2 aligns across 7 bases. V shed 8 bases, J shed 2 bases, and the junction held 10 bases outside the gene matches. This CDR3 is 15 amino acids long. Germline assignment: CDR1 MNHNS and CDR2 SASEGT. The CDR3 loop is CASRAAGADTDTQYF. CDR3 DNA sequence: TGTGCCAGCCGGGCGGCGGGAGCGGACACAGATACGCAGTATTTT.

The chain joins TRBV2 to TRBJ1-4; D not resolved. CDR3 length: 14 residues. The ends were cut back, 0 bases at V and 4 bases at J, with 6 bases in the middle. The germline V gene has CDR1 SNHLY and CDR2 FYNNEI. CDR3 in amino acids: CASSEARLNEKLFF. CDR3 sequence (DNA): TGTGCCAGCAGTGAAGCGCGGCTTAATGAAAAACTGTTTTTT.

This clone has just a few counts. This chain links TRBV19 with TRBJ1-5; 9 bases are a match to TRBD1. The V gene end was trimmed by 3 bases and the J gene end by 7 bases; junction bases not matched to a gene: 7. The CDR3 is 15 amino acids. Germline CDR1 LNHDA, CDR2 SQIVND (reference sequence). The CDR3 is CASSIPGTGRQPQHF. The CDR3 nucleotides are TGTGCCAGTAGTATTCCCGGGACAGGGCGGCAGCCCCAGCATTTT. Full variable domain (missing parts from reference TRBV19 and TRBJ1-5): DGGITQSPKYLFRKEGQNVTLSCEQNLNHDAMYWYRQDPGQGLRLIYYSQIVNDFQKGDIAEGYSVSREKKESFPLTVTSAQKNPTAFYLCASSIPGTGRQPQHFGDGTRLSIL.

The chain joins TRBV11-3 to TRBJ2-2; D ambiguous. Germline assignment: CDR1 SGHNT and CDR2 YENEEA. Deletions cut 1 base from V and 6 bases from J, with 6 bases between. The CDR3 spans 13 residues. The CDR3 region is CASSLVLAGELFF. In DNA, the CDR3 is TGTGCCAGCAGCTTAGTCCTTGCCGGGGAGCTGTTTTTT.

The V call is TRBV5-4, the J call TRBJ2-7, with D possibly TRBD2 on 5 matching bases. This CDR3 contains 16 residues. Germline lookup yields CDR1 SGHNT and CDR2 YYREEE (reference sequence). V gave up 0 bases and J gave up 3 bases, with 16 bases separating them. CDR3 in amino acids: CASSLGSGSSVYEQYF. In nucleotides, the CDR3 is TGTGCCAGCAGCTTGGGGTCGGGGTCTTCTGTCTACGAGCAGTACTTC.

This clone was found once. The chain is built from TRBV19 and TRBJ1-2, with 7 bases aligning to TRBD1. The CDR3 consists of 14 residues. V trimming: 5 bases; J trimming: 4 bases; junction bases outside the gene matches: 7. Germline V CDR1 and CDR2: LNHDA, SQIVND (reference sequence). CDR3 sequence (DNA): TGTGCCAGTAGTTTAAAGGGGGCGTCCTATGGCTACACCTTC. This gives the protein CASSLKGASYGYTF.

This rearrangement joins TRBV6-6 to TRBJ2-7; possible D gene TRBD1, 7 bases. Germline-derived CDR1 and CDR2 are MNHNY and SVGAGI (reference sequence). CDR3 length: 16 amino acids. The germline V and J ends were trimmed by 2 bases and 2 bases, with 16 bases remaining between them. CDR3 protein: CASSYARDRPTYEQYF. The CDR3 nucleotides read TGTGCCAGCAGTTACGCGCGGGACAGACCAACCTACGAGCAGTACTTC.